A single sample gave rise to the 32 T cell receptor beta chains below, sequenced in a study of T-cell memory formation after mild COVID-19. TCRdb re-called the 5' RACE reads through MiXCR, storing one row per CDR3 protein. Of a few hundred thousand distinct CDR3 sequences listed, approximately 24% were seen once; the top ten hold roughly 8.9%. Sequencing was carried out using PBMCs or a T cell subset sorted from them (not recorded which). The receptors stem from an adult woman who had mild COVID-19 (a few samples of this study predate the infection). Cell type and time point are not known.

The chain combines TRBV12-3 or TRBV12-4 with TRBJ2-5; possibly TRBD1 or TRBD2 for D (6 bases each). With 7 bases removed from V and 2 bases from J, the gap between germline ends came to 11 bases. The CDR3 has 13 amino acids. The CDR3 DNA reads TGTGCCAGCACAGAGGGGGGTCAAGAGACCCAGTACTTC. It encodes CASTEGGQETQYF.

The chain employs TRBV7-2 and TRBJ1-4; 8 positions match TRBD1. Trimming took 5 bases from V and 8 from J; bases not matched to a gene: 10. Germline assignment: CDR1 SGHTA and CDR2 FQGNSA. The CDR3 is 15 residues long. The CDR3 reads CASSRPQGAWEKLFF. CDR3 DNA: TGTGCCAGCAGCAGACCGCAGGGGGCCTGGGAAAAACTGTTTTTT.

This clonotype has a handful of counts. The chain is built from TRBV5-4 and TRBJ2-3, with 7 bases lining up with TRBD2. The ends lost 4 bases at V and 4 bases at J; junction bases unmatched: 6. Germline V gene data show CDR1 as SGHNT and CDR2 as YYREEE (reference sequence). The CDR3 is 14 amino acids. This CDR3 reads CASSATSEADTQYF. The DNA for the CDR3 is TGTGCCAGCAGCGCTACTAGCGAGGCAGATACGCAGTATTTT.

This clonotype has only a few counts. The genes are TRBV6-2 or TRBV6-3 and TRBJ2-7; 8 nucleotides line up with TRBD2. The CDR3 contains 15 residues. Germline V gene sequence: CDR1 MNHEY, CDR2 SVGEGT. With 0 bases clipped from V and 3 bases from J, the junction kept 4 bases outside the gene matches. In nucleotides, the CDR3 is TGTGCCAGCAGTTACTCGACTAGCGAGATCTACGAGCAGTACTTC. It encodes CASSYSTSEIYEQYF.

This chain joins TRBV5-1 and TRBJ2-3; 10 nucleotides align to TRBD2. There are 14 residues in the CDR3. The junction had 1 base not matched to a gene; V was cut back by 2 bases and J by 4 bases. Germline V gene data show CDR1 as SGHRS and CDR2 as YFSETQ. CDR3 amino acids: CASSFSGGPDTQYF. The CDR3 region has the DNA TGCGCCAGCAGCTTTAGCGGGGGGCCAGATACGCAGTATTTT. Filled out from reference TRBV5-1 and TRBJ2-3, the complete variable domain reads KAGVTQTPRYLIKTRGQQVTLSCSPISGHRSVSWYQQTPGQGLQFLFEYFSETQRNKGNFPGRFSGRQFSNSRSEMNVSTLELGDSALYLCASSFSGGPDTQYFGPGTRLTVL.

The chain is built from TRBV4-3 and TRBJ2-7, with 8 bases aligning to TRBD2. This CDR3 has 15 residues. The V gene end was trimmed by 1 base and the J gene end by 5 bases; junction bases not matched to a gene: 7. CDR1 is LGHNA, CDR2 YSLEER, per germline. CDR3 in DNA: TGCGCCAGCAGCCAAGGACTAGCGTCCCCGGACGAGCAGTACTTC. Encoded protein: CASSQGLASPDEQYF.

The chain has TRBV29-1 and TRBJ1-2, with D uncertain. CDR1 is SQVTM and CDR2 is ANQGSEA in the germline V gene. The CDR3 loop spans 12 amino acids. V gave up 3 bases and J gave up 8 bases, with 13 bases separating them. This CDR3 is CSVDSQQRGYTF. CDR3 DNA sequence: TGCAGCGTTGACAGTCAACAGCGGGGCTACACCTTC.

This clonotype was observed a handful of times. The chain combines TRBV9 with TRBJ2-1, with 7 bases aligning to TRBD2. The CDR3 totals 13 residues. With V trimmed by 0 bases and J by 6 bases, 0 bases remained unmatched. Germline V gene data show CDR1 as SGDLS and CDR2 as YYNGEE. As DNA, the CDR3 is TGTGCCAGCAGCGTAGGGACTAGCAATGAGCAGTTCTTC. It encodes CASSVGTSNEQFF.

The chain links TRBV5-1 to TRBJ2-2, with 7 bases aligning to TRBD1. The germline V gene encodes CDR1 SGHRS and CDR2 YFSETQ. The V and J ends lost 3 bases and 0 bases, in that order; junction bases with no gene match: 2. This CDR3 has 15 residues. The CDR3 DNA is TGCGCCAGCAGCTCGGGACAGTCGAACACCGGGGAGCTGTTTTTT. Its protein is CASSSGQSNTGELFF.

The rearrangement uses TRBV29-1 and TRBJ2-7; 7 bases line up with TRBD1. CDR1 is SQVTM, CDR2 ANQGSEA, per germline. V lost 8 bases to trimming and J lost 9 bases; unmatched junction nucleotides: 10. The CDR3 extends over 11 amino acids. This CDR3 reads CSSIRQGRQYF. The CDR3 coding sequence is TGCAGCTCCATACGACAGGGTCGGCAGTACTTC.

This clonotype was picked up a small number of times. The chain carries TRBV6-2 or TRBV6-3 and TRBJ2-3; D might be TRBD2 (5 bases). V was cut by 4 bases and J by 0 bases, with 8 bases left in between. The CDR3 has 14 residues. Germline loops: CDR1 MNHEY, CDR2 SVGEGT. The CDR3 DNA reads TGTGCCAGCAGTTCGGACTGGAGCACAGATACGCAGTATTTT. Translation: CASSSDWSTDTQYF.

The chain recombines TRBV20-1 with TRBJ2-3, with TRBD1 matching over 9 bases. CDR3 length: 15 residues. Germline CDR1 and CDR2: DFQATT and SNEGSKA (reference sequence). Losses at the gene ends were 6 bases for V and 6 bases for J; bases not matched to a gene: 13. CDR3 amino acids: CSAQQPGTGRDTQYF. The DNA for the CDR3 is TGCAGTGCCCAACAGCCCGGGACAGGGCGGGATACGCAGTATTTT.

The chain is built from TRBV29-1 and TRBJ2-7; D remains unclear. This CDR3 is built from 13 residues. The V end lost 5 bases, the J end lost 5 bases, and 16 bases lay between the germline ends. Germline V gene data show CDR1 as SQVTM and CDR2 as ANQGSEA. The CDR3: CSVRQGAGDEQYF. The CDR3 nucleotides are TGCAGCGTTAGACAAGGAGCTGGAGACGAGCAGTACTTC.

This clonotype has only a few counts. The rearrangement links TRBV20-1 to TRBJ2-7, with 11 bases that match TRBD2. CDR1 is DFQATT and CDR2 is SNEGSKA in the germline V gene (reference sequence). CDR3 length: 17 residues. Trimming at V came to 0 bases and at J to 0 bases, leaving 7 bases not matched to a gene. This CDR3 reads CSARDLAGGTSSYEQYF. The CDR3 bases are TGCAGTGCTAGAGACTTAGCGGGAGGGACCTCCTCCTACGAGCAGTACTTC.

The gene calls are TRBV27 and TRBJ2-7; maybe TRBD1 (5 bases). Per germline, CDR1 MNHEY and CDR2 SMNVEV (reference sequence). This CDR3 is built from 14 residues. V was pared by 6 bases and J by 2 bases, with 14 bases between. The DNA of the CDR3 is TGTGCCAGCAGCACACTCTGGGGCCCCTACGAGCAGTACTTC. It codes for CASSTLWGPYEQYF.

The rearrangement joins TRBV12-3 or TRBV12-4 to TRBJ1-1; 7 positions match TRBD1. Losses at the gene ends were 3 bases for V and 1 base for J; bases not matched to a gene: 8. The length of the CDR3 is 16 residues. The CDR3 DNA sequence: TGTGCCAGCAGTTTCGACTGGACAGGTCGGAACACTGAAGCTTTCTTT. Amino acids: CASSFDWTGRNTEAFF.

The chain recombines TRBV20-1 with TRBJ2-1; 8 nucleotides align to TRBD1. CDR1 is DFQATT, CDR2 SNEGSKA, per germline (reference sequence). Trimming removed 3 bases from V and 6 bases from J; junction bases left unmatched: 7. The CDR3 consists of 14 residues. DNA of the CDR3: TGCAGTGCTAGGGGGACAGGTGGGGCCAATGAGCAGTTCTTC. Amino acid sequence: CSARGTGGANEQFF.

This clonotype appeared a few times. The chain is built from TRBV20-1 and TRBJ2-7; 10 nucleotides align to TRBD1. V shed 6 bases, J shed 3 bases, and the junction held 8 bases outside the gene matches. This CDR3 is built from 14 residues. The germline gives CDR1 DFQATT, CDR2 SNEGSKA (reference sequence). The chain's CDR3 is CSASGQGGYYEQYF. The DNA of the CDR3 is TGCAGTGCGTCTGGACAGGGGGGCTACTACGAGCAGTACTTC.

A few counts support this clonotype. This chain joins TRBV15 and TRBJ1-4, with unresolved D. Germline loops: CDR1 LNHNV, CDR2 YYDKDF (reference sequence). Trimming took off 6 bases at V and 4 bases at J, with 12 bases between the two ends. This CDR3 is built from 14 residues. This chain's CDR3 is CATRPDRFNEKLFF. DNA of the CDR3: TGTGCCACCAGACCGGACCGCTTTAATGAAAAACTGTTTTTT.

V and J are TRBV18 and TRBJ1-1; 7 positions agree with TRBD1. From germline, CDR1 is KGHSH and CDR2 LQKENI. The CDR3 length is 14 residues. After removal of 3 bases from V and 8 bases from J, the junction contained 9 bases not matched to a gene. The CDR3 nucleotides read TGTGCCAGCTCACCCTCGACAGGGTCGGGCGAAGCTTTCTTT. This encodes CASSPSTGSGEAFF.

This chain joins TRBV5-1 and TRBJ2-7; D perhaps matches TRBD1 (6 bases). The CDR3 is made up of 14 amino acids. Germline V gene sequence: CDR1 SGHRS, CDR2 YFSETQ. The germline V and J ends were trimmed by 3 bases and 6 bases, with 16 bases remaining between them. CDR3 in DNA: TGCGCCAGCAGCTCCCGAGGGGGAGAGGGCGAGCAGTACTTC. It specifies CASSSRGGEGEQYF.

This clonotype was observed a few times. The gene calls are TRBV12-3 or TRBV12-4 and TRBJ2-2; D may be TRBD2 (5 bases). The CDR3 contains 13 residues. V dropped 5 bases and J dropped 6 bases, with 10 bases sitting between them. CDR3 in DNA: TGTGCCAGCAGTCCCGGGAATCCCGGGGAGCTGTTTTTT. This encodes CASSPGNPGELFF.

This clonotype was counted at least ten times. The V gene is TRBV5-1, the J gene TRBJ2-7; 9 bases fit TRBD2. CDR3 length equals 14 residues. Trimming took 3 bases from V and 4 from J; bases not matched to a gene: 5. The germline V gene has CDR1 SGHRS and CDR2 YFSETQ. The CDR3 region has the DNA TGCGCCAGCAGCTCCAGCGGGGGGATTTACGAGCAGTACTTC. It is translated as CASSSSGGIYEQYF.

The sample holds a few counts of this clonotype. This CDR3 reads CASSLVARVTDTQYF. The CDR3 DNA follows: TGCGCCAGCAGCTTGGTGGCCAGGGTAACAGATACGCAGTATTTT. V gene TRBV5-1 combines with J gene TRBJ2-3; D is perhaps TRBD1 (5 bases). Germline V gene lookup returns CDR1 SGHRS and CDR2 YFSETQ. This CDR3 is 15 amino acids long. The ends were cut back, 0 bases at V and 3 bases at J, with 11 bases in the middle.

The rearrangement links TRBV29-1 to TRBJ2-3; TRBD1 aligns across 9 bases. CDR1 SQVTM and CDR2 ANQGSEA come from the germline V gene. V lost 6 bases to trimming and J lost 2 bases; unmatched junction nucleotides: 6. This CDR3 is 14 amino acids long. The CDR3 DNA sequence: TGCAGCGTCGCCCGGGACAGGGACACAGATACGCAGTATTTT. It is translated as CSVARDRDTDTQYF.

This clonotype was recorded a few times. The chain links TRBV20-1 to TRBJ2-3, with TRBD2 identical over 11 bases. With V trimmed by 6 bases and J by 0 bases, 8 bases remained unmatched. This CDR3 is built from 16 residues. CDR1 and CDR2 from the germline V gene are DFQATT and SNEGSKA (reference sequence). The CDR3 here is CSAHASGGTSTDTQYF. The CDR3 region has the DNA TGCAGTGCCCACGCTAGCGGGGGGACTAGCACAGATACGCAGTATTTT.

This clonotype showed up just a few times. The rearrangement uses TRBV5-1 and TRBJ2-7; 16 bases fit TRBD2. V dropped 3 bases and J dropped 7; count of bases not matched to a gene: 4. The CDR3 has 15 residues. Per germline, CDR1 SGHRS and CDR2 YFSETQ. This chain's CDR3 is CASSYEGLAGGEQYF. The CDR3 coding sequence is TGCGCCAGCAGCTACGAGGGACTAGCGGGAGGGGAGCAGTACTTC.

This clonotype appeared a few times. The CDR3 is CASSQPRDRQDPPLHF. The CDR3 nucleotides are TGCGCCAGCAGCCAACCTCGGGACAGGCAAGACCCACCCCTCCACTTT. This chain joins TRBV4-1 and TRBJ1-6, with TRBD1 matching 8 bases. The CDR3 length is 16 residues. Germline CDR1 and CDR2: MGHRA and YSYEKL. The V segment lost 2 bases and the J segment 11 bases; nucleotides outside the gene matches: 11.

The chain carries TRBV29-1 and TRBJ2-5; 7 bases are shared with TRBD1. The length of the CDR3 is 13 residues. Germline CDR1 reads SQVTM; CDR2 reads ANQGSEA. The V and J ends lost 3 bases and 1 base, in that order; junction bases with no gene match: 2. The DNA for the CDR3 is TGCAGCGTTGACGCAGGGGGCCAAGAGACCCAGTACTTC. Translating it yields CSVDAGGQETQYF.

The V and J genes are TRBV7-2 and TRBJ1-1; TRBD1 matches 8 bases. The CDR3 runs 14 residues. Trimming at V came to 4 bases and at J to 4 bases, leaving 5 bases not matched to a gene. The germline gives CDR1 SGHTA, CDR2 FQGNSA. The CDR3 nucleotides are TGTGCCAGCAGCTCCCGACAGGGGAGCACTGAAGCTTTCTTT. This codes for CASSSRQGSTEAFF. Full variable domain (rest looked up from reference TRBV7-2 and TRBJ1-1): GAGVSQSPSNKVTEKGKDVELRCDPISGHTALYWYRQSLGQGLEFLIYFQGNSAPDKSGLPSDRFSAERTGGSVSTLTIQRTQQEDSAVYLCASSSRQGSTEAFFGQGTRLTVV.

Written as DNA, the CDR3 is TGTGCCAGCAGTCGGGACCTTAGCAATCAGCCCCAGCATTTT. It translates to CASSRDLSNQPQHF. V usage is TRBV6-6 and J usage is TRBJ1-5; D might be TRBD1 (5 bases). Trimming stripped 5 bases from V and 0 bases from J, with 8 bases between. The CDR3 sequence is 14 residues long. Germline CDR1 reads MNHNY; CDR2 reads SVGAGI (reference sequence).

The rearrangement uses TRBV7-9 and TRBJ2-7; 8 bases fit TRBD1. The CDR3 sequence is 16 residues long. Germline V gives CDR1 SEHNR, CDR2 FQNEAQ (reference sequence). V trimming: 3 bases; J trimming: 5 bases; junction bases outside the gene matches: 12. The CDR3 loop reads CASSFAKTGVKDEQYF. The DNA of the CDR3 is TGTGCCAGCAGCTTCGCAAAGACAGGGGTTAAGGACGAGCAGTACTTC.